Given below is one T cell receptor beta chain in context. This clone's antigen is unknown. Base qualities are not at hand, and no much larger clone is one base apart. CDR1 and CDR2, looked up from the germline V gene, are SGHRS and YFSETQ. Measured from the cysteine to the phenylalanine, the CDR3 is 14 residues long. Only CDR3 DNA is held: 42 bases, read in frame from base 1. V lost 5 bases and J lost 4 bases, and the count of bases not matched to a germline gene is 4. Graves' hyperthyroidism was defined as stable when no progression to ophthalmopathy occurred over 18 months of follow-up. Hyperthyroidism patients were aged 18 to 65 years and newly diagnosed, with disease duration of less than 2 months. Any patient with an uncontrolled infection, another autoimmune disease, pregnancy or lactation was excluded. Diagnoses relied on clinical symptoms, serum thyroxine and TRAb, thyroid ultrasound and orbital computed tomography. Ficoll-Paque density gradient centrifugation was used to isolate PBMCs from around 10 ml of fresh peripheral blood. Total RNA was extracted using Trizol reagent, and RNA quality was assessed on an Agilent 2100 Bioanalyzer.

These data belong to a study of T cells in Graves' hyperthyroidism and ophthalmopathy (dated by TCRdb to the late 2010s). For the study in its entirety: Peripheral blood samples were taken at the time of initial diagnosis, prior to any treatment. To identify distinguishing TCR V-J signatures, a discovery cohort of 100 or so patients was used, comprising 43 with Graves' ophthalmopathy and around 57 with stable Graves' hyperthyroidism. Once sampling was done, hyperthyroidism patients were given methimazole at a starting dose of 30 mg daily, whereas ophthalmopathy patients were given high-dose intravenous methylprednisolone. The approximately 90 discovery patients were divided at random into training and test sets in a 7:3 ratio. Whether ophthalmopathy could be predicted prospectively was tested in an independent validation cohort made up of 18 to 20 hyperthyroidism patients plus 17 patients who later progressed to ophthalmopathy. Thyroid tissue and blood T-cell repertoires from more than 5 Graves' hyperthyroidism patients were also compared in the study. The paper describes TCR Vbeta CDR3 sequencing of 120 to 150 peripheral blood samples, made up of about 41 ophthalmopathy patients, some 76 hyperthyroidism patients and 17 progressor patients.

The TCR beta CDR3 regions were amplified from RNA transcripts. The TCR CDR3 was subjected to a first round of RT-PCR using the HTBI primer set and the Qiagen OneStep RT-PCR kit. Libraries were constructed in a second round of multiplex PCR, after which size selection and purification were carried out. Paired-end sequencing of the libraries was performed with 100 bp reads on an Illumina HiSeq2000. Per the authors' processing: SOAPnuke was used to process the raw data, with reads discarded if the reads contained adapters or uncalled bases, had a mean Phred below 15, or lacked an exact constant-primer or identifier match. COPE v1.2.5 was used to merge the high-quality paired reads, and each unique nucleotide sequence was defined as a clonotype. MiTCR v1.1 was used to align clonotypes to the IMGT TRBV, TRBD and TRBJ reference segments. The analysis was restricted to V-J combinations with a frequency above 0.0001, which together covered approximately 99% of the repertoires. The TCS score was defined as the ratio of F50 (clonal expansion) to E x V (chaos), calculated using BLOSUM62-based TCRdist between CDR3 peptides within each V-J. Welch's t-statistics and random forest reduced around 510 V-J features to 13, which were used in a naive Bayes classifier (R e1071). Using fastp trimming at Q25 and MiXCR clonotype assembly, TCRdb reanalyzed the public sequencing data and kept in-frame beta chains. A single entry per CDR3 protein holds the most common genes and DNA from its merged rows. These V and J calls originate from TCRdb's pipeline instead of the authors' own analysis. This sample gives some 560,000 distinct CDR3 sequences in total; 15% to 19% of them show up just once. The ten top clones hold roughly 7.3% of the sample.

What the authors observed across the whole study: In validation, the model predicted progression to ophthalmopathy with approximately 71% sensitivity and approximately 74% specificity, a median of 6.5 months before onset. Most expanded thyroid clonotypes (frequency above 0.001) were also detected in blood, a finding suggesting that blood repertoires may reflect thyroid immune responses. Ophthalmopathy was separated from stable hyperthyroidism by a 13 V-J signature model, with over 85% sensitivity and about 81% specificity obtained in cross-validation and 80%/75% obtained in testing. No statistical method was used to fix the sample size in advance, and group allocation was not hidden from the investigators.

Source material: blood. The source is a woman under 40 with Graves' hyperthyroidism. Recombination connected TRBV5-1 to TRBJ2-1; TRBD1 matches 9 bases in the middle. In nucleotides, the sequence is TGCGCCAGCAGTTACAGGGGGCCGTACAATGAGCAGTTCTTC. This gives the protein CASSYRGPYNEQFF.